This T cell receptor (beta chain) was documented in a study of blood T cell repertoires in COVID-19. The sample holds one count of this clone. Libraries were prepared by immunoSEQ multiplex PCR; TCRdb keeps only in-frame clonotypes and omits some of them. The sample shows some 190,000 clones, about 77% of them seen only once. This CDR3 has 14 amino acids. Trimming cost V 1 base and J 5 bases, with 11 bases left between them. The germline V gene encodes CDR1 SGHDN and CDR2 FVKESK. V usage is TRBV14 and J usage is TRBJ1-1; D unclear. This sequence was found in a woman aged 50 to 60 with acute COVID-19. The material sequenced was PBMCs or T cells enriched from blood (not recorded which). The CDR3 DNA follows: TGTGCCAGCAGCCAAGTGACTTTGTCGACTGAAGCTTTCTTT. Amino acids: CASSQVTLSTEAFF.